This T cell receptor (beta chain) is drawn from a study of graft-versus-host responses after intestinal transplantation. As for the study in general: In this cohort, recipients had multivisceral, liver-intestinal, or isolated intestinal transplants. Study-wide results and limits: Recipient marrow held GvH clones, some first seen in ileum or blood. High graft-versus-host to host-versus-graft clonal ratios were found in allografts of patients who had graft-donor T cell macrochimerism.

The protocol was immunoSEQ multiplex PCR, while the TCRdb copy is restricted to in-frame clones and leaves out a portion. The data hold approximately 89,000 clones, with about 94% observed a single time. The trim removed 4 bases at V and 1 base at J, leaving 22 bases unmatched. Looked up from germline, CDR1 is WSHSY and CDR2 is SAAADI. The CDR3 consists of 22 residues. Notes on this clone: Antigen: not known.

The sequences come from unstimulated CD4+ T cells sorted from spleen or lymph node cells, collected before intestinal transplant. The J gene is TRBJ2-6, the V gene TRBV10-2; 7 nucleotides agree with TRBD2. The TCR was taken from a human donor who received an intestinal transplant. DNA of the CDR3: TGCGCCAGCAGTGGGGAGGGACCACGTCCTGGAGTTGTCCGTTCTGGGGCCAACGTCCTGACTTTC. This encodes CASSGEGPRPGVVRSGANVLTF.